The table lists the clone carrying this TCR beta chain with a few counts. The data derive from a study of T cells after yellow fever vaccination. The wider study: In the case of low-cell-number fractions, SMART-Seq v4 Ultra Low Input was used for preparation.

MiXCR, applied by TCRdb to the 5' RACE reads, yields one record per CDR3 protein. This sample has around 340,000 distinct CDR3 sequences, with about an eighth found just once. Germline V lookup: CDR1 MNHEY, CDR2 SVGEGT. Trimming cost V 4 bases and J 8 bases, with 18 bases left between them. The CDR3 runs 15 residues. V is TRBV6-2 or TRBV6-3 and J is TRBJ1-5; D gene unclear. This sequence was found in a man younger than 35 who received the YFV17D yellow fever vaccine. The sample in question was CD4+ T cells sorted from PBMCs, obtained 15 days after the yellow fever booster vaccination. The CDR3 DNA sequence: TGTGCCAGCAGTTCCTACGGGCAAGGGCTTAAGCCCCAGCATTTT. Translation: CASSSYGQGLKPQHF.